These 11 T cell receptor beta chains were sequenced from one sample in a study of blood T cell repertoires in COVID-19. Method: immunoSEQ multiplex PCR; TCRdb's copy keeps in-frame clones and lacks some. The sample includes roughly 38,000 clones, about four fifths seen only once; the top ten take over 30%. The sequenced sample consisted of peripheral blood. The source of these receptors is a man in his forties with active or convalescent COVID-19.

The chain carries TRBV5-5 and TRBJ1-3, with D unclear. V lost 4 bases, J lost 3 bases, and 20 bases lay in between. This CDR3 region has 17 residues. Per the germline V gene, CDR1 is SGHKS and CDR2 is YYEKEE (reference sequence). CDR3 coding DNA: TGTGCCAGCAGCGAAAGCGCCGGGTCCCTTCGTGGAAACACCATATATTTT. This codes for CASSESAGSLRGNTIYF.

This clone was counted once. The V gene is TRBV18, the J gene TRBJ1-1; the match to TRBD1 covers 7 bases. J was trimmed by 10 bases and V by 6 bases; bases with no gene match: 5. CDR1 and CDR2 from the germline V gene are KGHSH and LQKENI. The CDR3 covers 11 residues. The CDR3 reads CASSPGGGAFF. In DNA, the CDR3 is TGTGCCAGCTCTCCAGGGGGGGGAGCTTTCTTT.

The V call is TRBV29-1, the J call TRBJ2-4, with TRBD2 matching 14 bases. The CDR3 is 18 residues long. Germline V CDR1 and CDR2: SQVTM, ANQGSEA. After removal of 5 bases from V and 5 bases from J, the junction contained 14 bases not matched to a gene. CDR3 nucleotides: TGCAGCGTTCGATTCGGGACTAGCGGGGGCCATGGGCAAAACATTCAGTACTTC. The encoded protein is CSVRFGTSGGHGQNIQYF.

The chain couples TRBV4-3 to TRBJ2-2; TRBD1 agrees at 10 bases. Losses at the gene ends were 3 bases for V and 3 bases for J; bases not matched to a gene: 4. CDR1 is LGHNA and CDR2 is YSLEER in the germline V gene. The CDR3 covers 16 residues. The CDR3, as DNA: TGCGCCAGCAGCCAGCAGGGACAGGGGTACACCGGGGAGCTGTTTTTT. It specifies CASSQQGQGYTGELFF.

The genes are TRBV3-1 (or the pseudogene TRBV3-2) and TRBJ1-2; 7 bases fit TRBD1. Germline V gene lookup returns CDR1 LGHDT and CDR2 YNNKEL (reference sequence). J was trimmed by 4 bases and V by 6 bases; bases with no gene match: 11. The CDR3 is 15 residues long. The CDR3 loop is CASRGVTGETYGYTF. The CDR3 DNA follows: TGTGCCAGCAGAGGGGTTACAGGGGAGACCTATGGCTACACCTTC.

The chain has TRBV25-1 and TRBJ1-2; D may be TRBD1 (5 bases). Germline CDR1 and CDR2: MGHDK and SYGVNS. V shed 5 bases and J shed 5 bases, with 18 bases lying between them. This CDR3 has 15 amino acids. The CDR3 DNA follows: TGTGCCAGCAGTCCTGATCAGGCAGGGCGATATGGCTACACCTTC. This encodes CASSPDQAGRYGYTF.

In DNA form, the CDR3 reads TGTGCCAGCAGCGTATCATTCGGACAGGCCTACGAGCAGTACTTC. It encodes CASSVSFGQAYEQYF. The rearrangement links TRBV6-5 to TRBJ2-7; 7 nucleotides match TRBD1. Germline CDR1 reads MNHEY; CDR2 reads SVGAGI. With 6 bases clipped from V and 2 bases from J, the junction kept 10 bases outside the gene matches. This CDR3 has 15 residues.

The V gene is TRBV4-1, the J gene TRBJ2-1; D ambiguous. Germline V gives CDR1 MGHRA, CDR2 YSYEKL. Trimming took 0 bases from V and 3 from J, leaving 12 bases between them. This CDR3 region has 16 residues. CDR3 residues: CASSQELPVGYNEQFF. Written as DNA, the CDR3 is TGCGCCAGCAGCCAAGAACTACCGGTGGGCTACAATGAGCAGTTCTTC.

The J gene is TRBJ2-3, the V gene TRBV27; 8 nucleotides agree with TRBD1. This CDR3 is 15 amino acids long. Unmatched junction bases numbered 7, after V lost 6 bases and J lost 2 bases. The germline CDR1 and CDR2 sequences are MNHEY and SMNVEV (reference sequence). CDR3 sequence (DNA): TGTGCCAGCAGACCCCGGACAGGGATCACAGATACGCAGTATTTT. The encoded protein is CASRPRTGITDTQYF.

This sequence joins TRBV6-1 and TRBJ1-1, with a weak D call TRBD1 (5 bases). The CDR3 extends over 15 amino acids. Trimming stripped 3 bases from V and 1 base from J, with 12 bases between. Germline CDR1 reads MNHNS; CDR2 reads SASEGT. The DNA for the CDR3 is TGTGCCAGCAGTGATTCGACAGTCGGGAACACTGAAGCTTTCTTT. Encoded protein: CASSDSTVGNTEAFF.

The chain combines TRBV3-1 (or the pseudogene TRBV3-2) with TRBJ1-5, with 9 bases lining up with TRBD1. V lost 0 bases, J lost 0 bases, and 9 bases stayed unmatched. Germline V gene lookup returns CDR1 LGHDT and CDR2 YNNKEL (reference sequence). This CDR3 has 19 residues. This CDR3 is CASSQDSGQGYYSNQPQHF. The CDR3 DNA is TGTGCCAGCAGCCAAGATTCGGGACAGGGATACTATAGCAATCAGCCCCAGCATTTT.